This T cell receptor beta chain stems from a study of T cells after yellow fever vaccination. Study information: For low cell numbers, libraries were made with SMART-Seq v4 Ultra Low Input.

TCRdb recomputed calls from the 5' RACE reads with MiXCR, one row per CDR3 protein. The repertoire holds 20,000 to 30,000 distinct CDR3 sequences, with 4% to 5% as singletons. This clonotype occurred many times. General study results and limits: Most primary-vaccination clones recurred post-booster (under 98% CD4, over 70% CD8).

The CDR3 has 15 residues. V was trimmed by 5 bases and J by 0 bases, leaving 11 bases between them. The rearrangement joins TRBV12-3 or TRBV12-4 to TRBJ1-5, with TRBD1 as a possible D gene (5 bases). The clonotype comes from a man aged 18 to 29 who received the YFV17D yellow fever vaccine. Sequencing used PBMCs, either bulk or a sorted T-cell subset (CD4+, CD8+, memory, or dextramer-sorted; not recorded which), obtained on the day of the yellow fever booster vaccination. The CDR3 region is CASSPGTSSNQPQHF. As DNA, the CDR3 is TGTGCCAGCAGTCCCGGGACTAGTAGCAATCAGCCCCAGCATTTT.